This T cell receptor (beta chain) originates from a study of regulatory T cells in long-lasting Graves disease. At the level of the study: Less than 3 months of antithyroid drugs had been taken by newly diagnosed Graves' patients.

Many counts were recorded for this clonotype. HTBI primers from iRepertoire and Arm-PCR of CDR3 regions yielded the TCR beta libraries. MiXCR, applied by TCRdb to the multiplex PCR reads, yields one record per CDR3 protein. In the table there are some 350,000 distinct CDR3 sequences, roughly 17% of which are singletons. Described time point: newly diagnosed GD, antithyroid drugs for less than 3 months. The TCR library was made from RNA that had been extracted from PBMCs in TRIzol. A blood draw put approximately 9 milliliters of peripheral blood into EDTA tubes. This CDR3 spans 12 amino acids. V was pared by 3 bases and J by 7 bases, with 10 bases between. Germline CDR1 SGHAT, CDR2 FQNNGV. This sample also appeared in a second study, on T cells in Graves' hyperthyroidism and ophthalmopathy. This second study notes: An initial round of RT-PCR targeting the TCR CDR3 relied on the HTBI primer set.

The TCR comes from a woman between 18 and 30 years old with Graves disease. V gene TRBV11-2 combines with J gene TRBJ2-7; D uncertain. Sequenced here: peripheral blood mononuclear cells (PBMCs), sampled at new diagnosis, from a patient treated with antithyroid drugs. CDR3 nucleotides: TGTGCCAGCAGCTTGATCCTGGCTGAGCAGTACTTC. This sequence encodes CASSLILAEQYF.